A selection of T cell receptor beta chains follows, all from one sample in a study of Graves' ophthalmopathy and Graves' hyperthyroidism. TCRdb re-derived calls from the multiplex PCR reads in MiXCR, one entry per CDR3 protein. The top ten clones hold approximately 39% of a sample with 200,000 to 250,000 distinct CDR3 sequences, about 22% of them seen once. Material: peripheral blood. These TCRs come from a woman in her forties or fifties with Graves' ophthalmopathy. Both conserved end residues are part of each CDR3. Fields, in order: V gene, clone size, D gene, CDR3 protein. The D gene is left open where the match is weak. Clone size is stated in some rows and not others, as once, few, many or a class when expanded.

TRBV7-9 few NA CASSSGDTTIKGQYF
TRBV28 many TRBD1 CASSLPGQYYEQYF
TRBV10-3 many NA CAISESGMVAPETQYF
TRBV19 NA NA CASTYAYEQYF
TRBV11-2 NA NA CASSLTAYQETQYF
TRBV10-3 many NA CAISETGQNYGYTF
TRBV6-1 many TRBD1 CASSEYRGLTDTQYF
TRBV11-3 many NA CASSFGLGGELFF
TRBV18 NA TRBD1 CASSPPPRQGWQPQHF
TRBV6-5 many TRBD2 CASTSNAAGKNIQYF
TRBV12-3/TRBV12-4 many TRBD1 CASSPFTGTGEGKSSFF
TRBV28 many NA CASSLGHPYEQYF
TRBV20-1 many NA CSARKGPTYEQYF
TRBV15 NA TRBD2 CATSRDLSIAGVGETQYF
TRBV7-2 NA NA CASSLRIGETQYF
TRBV28 NA NA CASRYRSYEQYF
TRBV29-1 many TRBD1 CSVDAGTGDDEQYF
TRBV30 many NA CAWSVGGTEAFF
TRBV6-5 many NA CASSYSSESSYNSPLHF
TRBV5-1 many TRBD1 CASSLQGSNEQYF
TRBV24-1 NA NA CATGPGVQETQYF
TRBV15 many NA CATSRGTGNSYEQYF
TRBV7-2 many NA CASSLVGVHDEQYF
TRBV28 NA TRBD2 CASSPGLAGGGEQYF
TRBV19 few NA CASTINRVDYGYTF
TRBV11-2 NA NA CASSLGTNQETQYF
TRBV2 many TRBD1 CASNSGTGRNTIYF
TRBV6-5 many NA CASSYSSADTQYF
TRBV18 NA TRBD1 CASSPGRDSSYTF
TRBV12-5 many TRBD2 CASGFASGNRKDFEQYF
TRBV6-1 NA TRBD2 CASLGREGYYEQYF
TRBV12-3/TRBV12-4 many NA CASSLNRVLEQYF
TRBV10-1 many TRBD2 CASSGLAGAEQYF
TRBV6-1 NA TRBD1 CASSPGQGARQPQHF
TRBV7-6 once NA CASSLAGRSGTGELFF
TRBV5-8 many NA CASSFGASRHYEQYF
TRBV5-4 few NA CASSLYGKNQPQHF
TRBV7-2 many TRBD2 CASSLGASGKAYEQYF
TRBV7-2 NA NA CASSPGNTGYEQYF
TRBV11-1 many TRBD2 CASSLAPSGSSYEQYF
TRBV5-1 few NA CANSFTGTQYF
TRBV19 NA TRBD1 CASGTGVRTGELFF
TRBV11-2 NA TRBD2 CASSLDRTSVYEQYF
TRBV5-4 few NA CASRLTGIGGYTF
TRBV12-3/TRBV12-4 many NA CASRYSGEAFF
TRBV25-1 many NA CASSEYASGSNSPLHF
TRBV20-1 NA TRBD2 CSARDPDKAGGPLEQYF
TRBV29-1 many NA CSARGQSTYEQYF
TRBV6-1 NA NA CASKESRTTETQYF
TRBV24-1 few NA CATSDKVTYGYTF
TRBV7-2 many TRBD1 CASSATGGAGTEAFF
TRBV4-2 NA TRBD1 CASSQDSSGGNTEAFF
TRBV27 NA NA CASSFRGGGTEAFF
TRBV10-3 NA NA CAISESDLSNQPQHF
TRBV6-1 many NA CASNEAGVQSPLHF